Reported below is one T cell receptor (beta chain). Per germline, CDR1 SGHRS and CDR2 YFSETQ. This CDR3 has 15 residues. Trimming cost V 0 bases and J 0 bases, with 9 bases left between them. Exclusion applied to patients with other autoimmune diseases, uncontrolled infections, pregnancy or lactation. This entry comes from a study of Graves' ophthalmopathy and Graves' hyperthyroidism. Amplification of the TCR beta CDR3 regions used RNA transcripts (as template). An initial RT-PCR round employing HTBI primers preceded a second-round multiplex PCR. TCRdb reprocessed the multiplex PCR reads with MiXCR, giving one entry per CDR3 protein. The sample includes approximately 540,000 distinct CDR3 sequences, roughly 39% seen only once; the top ten take around 4%.

Sequences were obtained from peripheral blood or thyroid tissue (not recorded which). J is TRBJ2-5 and V is TRBV5-1; D gene uncertain. This clonotype was obtained from an adult man with Graves' hyperthyroidism. CDR3 sequence reads: CASSLEAAYQETQYF. The CDR3 DNA follows: TGCGCCAGCAGCTTGGAGGCTGCGTACCAAGAGACCCAGTACTTC.